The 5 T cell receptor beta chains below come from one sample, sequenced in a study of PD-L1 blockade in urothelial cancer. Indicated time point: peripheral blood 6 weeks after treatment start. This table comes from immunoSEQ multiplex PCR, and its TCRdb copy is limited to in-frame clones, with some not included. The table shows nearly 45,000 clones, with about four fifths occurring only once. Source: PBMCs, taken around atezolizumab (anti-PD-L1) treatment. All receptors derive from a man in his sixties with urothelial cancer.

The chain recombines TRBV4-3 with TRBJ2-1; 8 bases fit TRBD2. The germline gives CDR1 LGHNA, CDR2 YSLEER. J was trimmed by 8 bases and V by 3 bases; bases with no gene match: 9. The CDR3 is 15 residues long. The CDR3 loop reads CASSQTSALGYEQFF. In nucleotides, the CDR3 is TGCGCCAGCAGCCAGACTAGCGCCCTCGGGTATGAGCAGTTCTTC.

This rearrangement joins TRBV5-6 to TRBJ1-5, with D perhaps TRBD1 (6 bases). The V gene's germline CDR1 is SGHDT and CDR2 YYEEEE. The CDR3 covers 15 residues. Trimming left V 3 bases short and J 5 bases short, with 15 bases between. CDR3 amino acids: CASSYLQGSDQPQHF. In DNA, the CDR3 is TGTGCCAGCAGCTATCTGCAGGGGAGCGATCAGCCCCAGCATTTT. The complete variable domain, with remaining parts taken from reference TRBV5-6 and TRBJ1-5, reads DAGVTQSPTHLIKTRGQQVTLRCSPKSGHDTVSWYQQALGQGPQFIFQYYEEEERQRGNFPDRFSGHQFPNYSSELNVNALLLGDSALYLCASSYLQGSDQPQHFGDGTRLSIL.

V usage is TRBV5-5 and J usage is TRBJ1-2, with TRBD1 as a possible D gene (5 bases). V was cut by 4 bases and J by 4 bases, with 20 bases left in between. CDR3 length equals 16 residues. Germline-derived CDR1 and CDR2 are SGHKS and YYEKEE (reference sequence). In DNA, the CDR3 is TGTGCCAGCAGCCCAGGTATAAGGGGCGGTTTCTATGGCTACACCTTC. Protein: CASSPGIRGGFYGYTF.

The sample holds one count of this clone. DNA of the CDR3: TGTGCCAGCAGTTTGTCGGACAGGATGATTCGTGGCTACACCTTC. This translates into CASSLSDRMIRGYTF. The V call is TRBV28, the J call TRBJ1-2; TRBD1 agrees at 7 bases. With V trimmed by 3 bases and J by 7 bases, 11 bases remained unmatched. The CDR3 covers 15 residues. Germline V gene data show CDR1 as MDHEN and CDR2 as SYDVKM.

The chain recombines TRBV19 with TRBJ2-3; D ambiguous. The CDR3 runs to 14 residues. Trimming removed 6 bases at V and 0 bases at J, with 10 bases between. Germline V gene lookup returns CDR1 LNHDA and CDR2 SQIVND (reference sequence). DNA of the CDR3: TGTGCCAGTAGCCTGAGTAGTAGCACAGATACGCAGTATTTT. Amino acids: CASSLSSSTDTQYF. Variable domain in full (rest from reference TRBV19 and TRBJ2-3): DGGITQSPKYLFRKEGQNVTLSCEQNLNHDAMYWYRQDPGQGLRLIYYSQIVNDFQKGDIAEGYSVSREKKESFPLTVTSAQKNPTAFYLCASSLSSSTDTQYFGPGTRLTVL.